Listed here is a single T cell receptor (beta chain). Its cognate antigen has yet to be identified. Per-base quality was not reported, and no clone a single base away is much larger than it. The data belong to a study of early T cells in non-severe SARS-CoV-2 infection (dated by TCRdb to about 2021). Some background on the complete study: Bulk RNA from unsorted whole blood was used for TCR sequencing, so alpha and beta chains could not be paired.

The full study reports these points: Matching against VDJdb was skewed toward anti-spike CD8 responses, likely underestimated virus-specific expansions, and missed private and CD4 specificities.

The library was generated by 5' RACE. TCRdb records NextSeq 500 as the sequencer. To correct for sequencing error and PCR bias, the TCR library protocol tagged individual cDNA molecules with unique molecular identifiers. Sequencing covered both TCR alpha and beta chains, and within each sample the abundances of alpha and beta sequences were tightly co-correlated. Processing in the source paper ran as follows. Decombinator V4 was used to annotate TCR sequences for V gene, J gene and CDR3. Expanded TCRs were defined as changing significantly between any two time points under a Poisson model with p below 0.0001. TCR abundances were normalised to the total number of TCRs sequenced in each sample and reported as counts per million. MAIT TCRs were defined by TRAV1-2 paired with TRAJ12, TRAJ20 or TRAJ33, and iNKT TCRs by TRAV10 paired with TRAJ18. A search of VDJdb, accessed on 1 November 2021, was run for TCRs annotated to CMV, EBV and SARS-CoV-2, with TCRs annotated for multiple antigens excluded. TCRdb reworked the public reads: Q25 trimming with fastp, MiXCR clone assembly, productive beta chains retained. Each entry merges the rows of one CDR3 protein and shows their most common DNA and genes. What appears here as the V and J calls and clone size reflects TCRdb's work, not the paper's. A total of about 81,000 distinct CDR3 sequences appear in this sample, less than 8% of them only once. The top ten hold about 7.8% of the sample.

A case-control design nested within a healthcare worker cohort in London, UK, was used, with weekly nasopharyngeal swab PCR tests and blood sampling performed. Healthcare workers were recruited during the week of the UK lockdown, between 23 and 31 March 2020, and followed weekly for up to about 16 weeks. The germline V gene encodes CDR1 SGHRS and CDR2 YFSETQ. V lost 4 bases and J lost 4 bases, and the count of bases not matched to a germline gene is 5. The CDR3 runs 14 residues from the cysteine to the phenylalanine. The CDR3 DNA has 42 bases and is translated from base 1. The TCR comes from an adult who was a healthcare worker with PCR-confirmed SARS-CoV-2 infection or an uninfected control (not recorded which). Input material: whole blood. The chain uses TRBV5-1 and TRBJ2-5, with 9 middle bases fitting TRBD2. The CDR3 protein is CASSRLAAGETQYF. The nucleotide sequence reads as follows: TGCGCCAGCAGCCGACTAGCGGCGGGAGAGACCCAGTACTTC.